The rows below give T cell receptor beta chains drawn from one sample of a study of cytotoxic CD8 clonotypes in ibrutinib-treated CLL. Some clones are missing from TCRdb's copy, which holds only in-frame ones; the method was immunoSEQ multiplex PCR. Of more than 200,000 clones in the sample, 70% were seen once. This specimen consisted of PBMCs, obtained after 24 months of ibrutinib treatment. All receptors derive from a human donor with chronic lymphocytic leukemia. CDR3s include the opening cysteine and the closing phenylalanine or tryptophan. A D gene is named only where the DNA matches it firmly. A row's size may be missing; if present it is once, few, many or a size class.

d_call: .; clone_size: .; cdr3_length: 14; v_call: TRBV6-5; j_call: TRBJ2-3; cdr3_nt: TGTGCCAGCAGTTCCCCGGGCGGGGCAGATACGCAGTATTTT; cdr3_aa: CASSSPGGADTQYF
d_call: .; clone_size: few; cdr3_length: 17; v_call: TRBV5-1; j_call: TRBJ1-1; cdr3_nt: TGCGCCAGCAGCTTGGTAGGGGTAAATCCGGCGGGCACTGAAGCTTTCTTT; cdr3_aa: CASSLVGVNPAGTEAFF
d_call: .; clone_size: .; cdr3_length: 15; v_call: TRBV18; j_call: TRBJ2-6; cdr3_nt: TGTGCCAGCTCACCGTTAGCCTCTGGGGCCAACGTCCTGACTTTC; cdr3_aa: CASSPLASGANVLTF
d_call: TRBD1; clone_size: once; cdr3_length: 12; v_call: TRBV12-5; j_call: TRBJ2-7; cdr3_nt: TGTGCTAGTTCCGGGACAGGCTACGAGCAGTACTTC; cdr3_aa: CASSGTGYEQYF
d_call: .; clone_size: .; cdr3_length: 11; v_call: TRBV25-1; j_call: TRBJ1-2; cdr3_nt: TGTGCCAGCAGAGACAACTATGGCTACACCTTC; cdr3_aa: CASRDNYGYTF
d_call: .; clone_size: .; cdr3_length: 11; v_call: TRBV14; j_call: TRBJ2-1; cdr3_nt: TGTGCCAGCAGAGCCCTGAGTGAGCAGTTCTTC; cdr3_aa: CASRALSEQFF
d_call: .; clone_size: .; cdr3_length: 15; v_call: TRBV11-2; j_call: TRBJ2-7; cdr3_nt: TGTGCCAGCAGCTTTGGGACCCGGGGGCTTCACGAGCAGTACTTC; cdr3_aa: CASSFGTRGLHEQYF
d_call: .; clone_size: .; cdr3_length: 16; v_call: TRBV18; j_call: TRBJ2-5; cdr3_nt: TGTGCCAGCTCACCACCTCAGGGAGGTTCTCAAGAGACCCAGTACTTC; cdr3_aa: CASSPPQGGSQETQYF
d_call: TRBD1; clone_size: .; cdr3_length: 12; v_call: TRBV30; j_call: TRBJ1-1; cdr3_nt: TGTGCCTGGGCAAGACAGGGCCCTGAAGCTTTCTTT; cdr3_aa: CAWARQGPEAFF
d_call: .; clone_size: .; cdr3_length: 13; v_call: TRBV30; j_call: TRBJ1-1; cdr3_nt: TGTGCCTGGAGTGTAAGGGCCTACACTGAAGCTTTCTTT; cdr3_aa: CAWSVRAYTEAFF
d_call: TRBD1; clone_size: .; cdr3_length: 15; v_call: TRBV2; j_call: TRBJ2-7; cdr3_nt: TGTGCCAGCACCACGGCAGGGGGCGTGAGCTACGAGCAGTACTTC; cdr3_aa: CASTTAGGVSYEQYF
d_call: .; clone_size: .; cdr3_length: 15; v_call: TRBV6-5; j_call: TRBJ1-5; cdr3_nt: TGTGCCTCAGCACGGGAGCGGGCAAGCAATCAGCCCCAGCATTTT; cdr3_aa: CASARERASNQPQHF
d_call: TRBD1; clone_size: few; cdr3_length: 16; v_call: TRBV19; j_call: TRBJ2-1; cdr3_nt: TGTGCCAGTAGCTCCAGACAGGGTAGGTCCTACAATGAGCAGTTCTTC; cdr3_aa: CASSSRQGRSYNEQFF
d_call: .; clone_size: .; cdr3_length: 12; v_call: TRBV10-2; j_call: TRBJ2-1; cdr3_nt: TGCGCCAGCAGAGCGGTCTACAATGAGCAGTTCTTC; cdr3_aa: CASRAVYNEQFF
d_call: TRBD2; clone_size: .; cdr3_length: 14; v_call: TRBV5-1; j_call: TRBJ2-7; cdr3_nt: TGCGCCAGCAGCTGGACTAGCGGGAACTACGAGCAGTACTTC; cdr3_aa: CASSWTSGNYEQYF
d_call: .; clone_size: .; cdr3_length: 16; v_call: TRBV27; j_call: TRBJ2-7; cdr3_nt: TGTGCCAGCAGTGGATGGGGGTGGCCGGATAACTACGAGCAGTACTTC; cdr3_aa: CASSGWGWPDNYEQYF
d_call: .; clone_size: .; cdr3_length: 15; v_call: TRBV5-6; j_call: TRBJ2-2; cdr3_nt: TGTGCCAGCAGCGAAAACCTCGGTAAATCCGGGGAGCTGTTTTTT; cdr3_aa: CASSENLGKSGELFF
d_call: .; clone_size: .; cdr3_length: 11; v_call: TRBV7-9; j_call: TRBJ2-7; cdr3_nt: TGTGCCAGCAGCCTCAAGGGCGAGCAGTACTTC; cdr3_aa: CASSLKGEQYF
d_call: .; clone_size: .; cdr3_length: 15; v_call: TRBV4-1; j_call: TRBJ2-7; cdr3_nt: TGCGCCAGCAGCCAAGCGCAGGCCCTGGGATACGAGCAGTACTTC; cdr3_aa: CASSQAQALGYEQYF
d_call: TRBD2; clone_size: .; cdr3_length: 15; v_call: TRBV6-5; j_call: TRBJ2-1; cdr3_nt: TGTGCCAGCAGTTCGGTAGCGGGAGCAGCCAATGAGCAGTTCTTC; cdr3_aa: CASSSVAGAANEQFF
d_call: TRBD2; clone_size: .; cdr3_length: 11; v_call: TRBV29-1; j_call: TRBJ2-7; cdr3_nt: TGCAGCGTTGAACAGCGGGGCGAGCAGTACTTC; cdr3_aa: CSVEQRGEQYF
d_call: .; clone_size: .; cdr3_length: 15; v_call: TRBV7-9; j_call: TRBJ2-1; cdr3_nt: TGTGCCAGCAGCTCTCCGGGTAGGGAATACAATGAGCAGTTCTTC; cdr3_aa: CASSSPGREYNEQFF
d_call: TRBD2; clone_size: .; cdr3_length: 16; v_call: TRBV19; j_call: TRBJ2-5; cdr3_nt: TGTGCCAGTAGTATTATGCCTAGCGGGAGCGGGGAGACCCAGTACTTC; cdr3_aa: CASSIMPSGSGETQYF
d_call: .; clone_size: .; cdr3_length: 15; v_call: TRBV25-1; j_call: TRBJ2-5; cdr3_nt: TGTGCCAGCAGTGACCCGGACAGAAACCAAGAGACCCAGTACTTC; cdr3_aa: CASSDPDRNQETQYF
d_call: .; clone_size: .; cdr3_length: 18; v_call: TRBV27; j_call: TRBJ2-1; cdr3_nt: TGTGCCAGCAGTTCAACCTACCCCGGGACACTCACCTACAATGAGCAGTTCTTC; cdr3_aa: CASSSTYPGTLTYNEQFF
d_call: .; clone_size: .; cdr3_length: 13; v_call: TRBV30; j_call: TRBJ1-1; cdr3_nt: TGTGCCTGGAGTAAGGGCCTGAACACTGAAGCTTTCTTT; cdr3_aa: CAWSKGLNTEAFF
d_call: TRBD1; clone_size: .; cdr3_length: 15; v_call: TRBV28; j_call: TRBJ2-3; cdr3_nt: TGTGCCAGCCAGCAAGGGGGCATGAGGTCAGATACGCAGTATTTT; cdr3_aa: CASQQGGMRSDTQYF
d_call: .; clone_size: .; cdr3_length: 16; v_call: TRBV9; j_call: TRBJ2-6; cdr3_nt: TGTGCCAGCAGCGTAGACGGGATCTCTGGGGCCAACGTCCTGACTTTC; cdr3_aa: CASSVDGISGANVLTF
d_call: .; clone_size: .; cdr3_length: 16; v_call: TRBV6-5; j_call: TRBJ1-1; cdr3_nt: TGTGCCAGCAGTTATGGGGATGTTTTGGGGAGGACTGAAGCTTTCTTT; cdr3_aa: CASSYGDVLGRTEAFF
d_call: .; clone_size: .; cdr3_length: 14; v_call: TRBV28; j_call: TRBJ1-5; cdr3_nt: TGTGCCACCCTGGTGGCTACAGGGCATCAGCCCCAGCATTTT; cdr3_aa: CATLVATGHQPQHF
d_call: TRBD1; clone_size: few; cdr3_length: 10; v_call: TRBV20-1; j_call: TRBJ1-1; cdr3_nt: TGCAGTGCCCGGACAGGCCGAGCTTTCTTT; cdr3_aa: CSARTGRAFF
d_call: TRBD1; clone_size: .; cdr3_length: 14; v_call: TRBV28; j_call: TRBJ2-7; cdr3_nt: TGTGCCAGCAGGACGGACAGGGAAAGGGACGAGCAGTACTTC; cdr3_aa: CASRTDRERDEQYF
d_call: TRBD1; clone_size: .; cdr3_length: 18; v_call: TRBV15; j_call: TRBJ1-3; cdr3_nt: TGTGCCACCAGCACACGGGACAGGGCCTCGTTCTCTGGAAACACCATATATTTT; cdr3_aa: CATSTRDRASFSGNTIYF
d_call: .; clone_size: once; cdr3_length: 15; v_call: TRBV9; j_call: TRBJ1-2; cdr3_nt: TGTGCCAGCAGCGCTTACGGAACCTCAGACTATGGCTACACCTTC; cdr3_aa: CASSAYGTSDYGYTF
d_call: TRBD2; clone_size: .; cdr3_length: 15; v_call: TRBV28; j_call: TRBJ2-7; cdr3_nt: TGTGCGGCAAACCCCGGGACTAGCGGATCATACGAGCAGTACTTC; cdr3_aa: CAANPGTSGSYEQYF
d_call: .; clone_size: .; cdr3_length: 14; v_call: TRBV28; j_call: TRBJ1-5; cdr3_nt: TGTGCCAGCAGTTTAGGAAGGGTCGATCAGCCCCAGCATTTT; cdr3_aa: CASSLGRVDQPQHF
d_call: .; clone_size: few; cdr3_length: 14; v_call: TRBV14; j_call: TRBJ2-7; cdr3_nt: TGTGCCAGCAGCCAAGATCTGGTAGGGGCTGAGCAGTACTTC; cdr3_aa: CASSQDLVGAEQYF
d_call: .; clone_size: .; cdr3_length: 11; v_call: TRBV29-1; j_call: TRBJ2-7; cdr3_nt: TGCAGCGTTGGACAGACCTACGAGCAGTACTTC; cdr3_aa: CSVGQTYEQYF
d_call: TRBD2; clone_size: .; cdr3_length: 16; v_call: TRBV13; j_call: TRBJ2-2; cdr3_nt: TGTGCCAGCAGCCCCCAGCGGGAGGGCCTTTTCGGGGAGCTGTTTTTT; cdr3_aa: CASSPQREGLFGELFF
d_call: .; clone_size: .; cdr3_length: 14; v_call: TRBV9; j_call: TRBJ2-1; cdr3_nt: TGTGCCAGCAGCGTAGGTGGTAGCGACAATGAGCAGTTCTTC; cdr3_aa: CASSVGGSDNEQFF
d_call: TRBD1; clone_size: .; cdr3_length: 15; v_call: TRBV27; j_call: TRBJ2-7; cdr3_nt: TGTGCCAGCGGACTAACCGGGACAGGGTCCCACGAGCAGTACTTC; cdr3_aa: CASGLTGTGSHEQYF
d_call: TRBD2; clone_size: .; cdr3_length: 15; v_call: TRBV2; j_call: TRBJ2-5; cdr3_nt: TGTGCCAGCACTCCGGGACTAGCGGGAGTGGAGACCCAGTACTTC; cdr3_aa: CASTPGLAGVETQYF
d_call: TRBD2; clone_size: .; cdr3_length: 18; v_call: TRBV7-2; j_call: TRBJ2-1; cdr3_nt: TGTGCCAGCAGCCCAATCTCCGGGACTAGCGGACACTACAATGAGCAGTTCTTC; cdr3_aa: CASSPISGTSGHYNEQFF
d_call: .; clone_size: .; cdr3_length: 14; v_call: TRBV5-4; j_call: TRBJ1-4; cdr3_nt: TGTGCCAGCAGCTTTTTCAGTTCGGGTGAAAAACTGTTTTTT; cdr3_aa: CASSFFSSGEKLFF
d_call: TRBD2; clone_size: .; cdr3_length: 19; v_call: TRBV27; j_call: TRBJ2-3; cdr3_nt: TGTGCCAGCAGTTCCGAATCCGGGACTAGCGGGAGTTTCACAGATACGCAGTATTTT; cdr3_aa: CASSSESGTSGSFTDTQYF